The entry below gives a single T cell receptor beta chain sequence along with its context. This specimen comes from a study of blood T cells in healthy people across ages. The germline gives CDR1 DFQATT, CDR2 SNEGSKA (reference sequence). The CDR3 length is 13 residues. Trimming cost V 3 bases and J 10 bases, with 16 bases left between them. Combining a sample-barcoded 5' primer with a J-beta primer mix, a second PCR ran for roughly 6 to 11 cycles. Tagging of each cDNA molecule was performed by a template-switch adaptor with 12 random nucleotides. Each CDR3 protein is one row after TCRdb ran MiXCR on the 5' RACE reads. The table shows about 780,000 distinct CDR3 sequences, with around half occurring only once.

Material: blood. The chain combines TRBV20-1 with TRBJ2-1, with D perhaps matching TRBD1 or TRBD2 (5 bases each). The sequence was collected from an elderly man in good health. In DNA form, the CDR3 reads TGCAGTGCTAGTGAGGGGCTGGCGATCGAGCAGTTCTTC. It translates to CSASEGLAIEQFF.